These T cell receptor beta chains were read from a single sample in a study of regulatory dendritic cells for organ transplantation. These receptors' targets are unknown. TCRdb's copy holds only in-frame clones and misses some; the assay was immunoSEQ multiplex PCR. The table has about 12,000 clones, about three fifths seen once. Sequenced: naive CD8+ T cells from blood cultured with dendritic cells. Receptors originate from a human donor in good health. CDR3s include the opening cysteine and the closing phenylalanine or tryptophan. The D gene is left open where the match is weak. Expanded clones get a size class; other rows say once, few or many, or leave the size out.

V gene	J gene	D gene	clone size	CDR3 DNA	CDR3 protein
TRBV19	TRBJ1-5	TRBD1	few	TGTGCCAGTAGTTGGGGGACAGGCAATCAGCCCCAGCATTTT	CASSWGTGNQPQHF
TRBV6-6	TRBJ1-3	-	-	TGTGCCAGCAGGGGCATCTCCCCCGGAAACACCATATATTTT	CASRGISPGNTIYF
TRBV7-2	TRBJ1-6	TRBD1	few	TGTGCCAGCAGCTTAGAGACAGGGATTAGCAATTCACCCCTCCACTTT	CASSLETGISNSPLHF
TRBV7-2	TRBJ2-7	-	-	TGTGCCAGCAGCTTCCCCGGGAGCTACGAGCAGTACTTC	CASSFPGSYEQYF
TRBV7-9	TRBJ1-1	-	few	TGTGCCAGCACTTTCGGAGGCGCTGAAGCTTTCTTT	CASTFGGAEAFF
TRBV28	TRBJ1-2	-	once	TGTGCCAGCAGTACCAGAGGGCTCTATCATGGCTACACCTTC	CASSTRGLYHGYTF
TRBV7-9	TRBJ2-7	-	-	TGTGCCACCCCAACGAACAGGGGAGGAGAGCAGTACTTC	CATPTNRGGEQYF
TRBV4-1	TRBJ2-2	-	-	TGCGCCAGCAGCCCAAGGACGGGGTTACCCAACGGGGAGCTGTTTTTT	CASSPRTGLPNGELFF
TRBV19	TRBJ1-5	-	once	TGTGCCAGTAATCCCACCGGACAGCGAAATCAGCCCCAGCATTTT	CASNPTGQRNQPQHF
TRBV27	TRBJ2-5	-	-	TGTGCCAGCAGACCACTTACCGGGGGAGTAGACCAGTACTTC	CASRPLTGGVDQYF
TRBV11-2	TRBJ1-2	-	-	TGTGCCAGCAGCTTAACAGCTTTTAACTATGGCTACACCTTC	CASSLTAFNYGYTF
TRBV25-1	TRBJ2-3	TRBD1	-	TGTGCCAGCAGTGGGGACAGGGGAAGCACAGATACGCAGTATTTT	CASSGDRGSTDTQYF
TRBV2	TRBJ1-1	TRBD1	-	TGTGCGATTAGAGGTAGGACAGGGGCTTTCTTT	CAIRGRTGAFF
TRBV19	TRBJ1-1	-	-	TGTGCCAGTAGTTCCAACACCTACACTGAAGCTTTCTTT	CASSSNTYTEAFF
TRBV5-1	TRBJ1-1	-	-	TGCGCCAGTAGTCCGGGTACGGACTCCGTCACTGAAGCTTTCTTT	CASSPGTDSVTEAFF
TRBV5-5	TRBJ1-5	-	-	TGTGCCAGCAGCTTGCGAGGGAACAATCAGCCCCAGCATTTT	CASSLRGNNQPQHF
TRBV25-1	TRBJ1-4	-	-	TGTGCCAGCAGTCTTGGTGCGCGGGGTGAAAAACTGTTTTTT	CASSLGARGEKLFF
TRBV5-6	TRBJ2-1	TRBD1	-	TGTGCCAGCAGCTTCGGGGACAGGGGGTGGAATGAGCAGTTCTTC	CASSFGDRGWNEQFF
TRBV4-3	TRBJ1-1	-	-	TGCGCCAGCAGCCAAGACCAGGGAGGAGGTGAAGCTTTCTTT	CASSQDQGGGEAFF
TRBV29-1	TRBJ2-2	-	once	TGCAGCGTTCAAGCGGGGGACAGGAACACCGGGGAGCTGTTTTTT	CSVQAGDRNTGELFF